A selection of T cell receptor beta chains follows, all from one sample in a study of shared clonotypes between healthy human individuals. The repertoire was sequenced with immunoSEQ multiplex PCR; TCRdb's copy has only in-frame clones and lacks some. The sample lists around 500,000 clones; around 75% were seen once. Material: PBMCs. The source is a middle-aged woman in good health. Some clones in this sample may be carry-over from other donors' samples. Each CDR3 is given with its conserved first and last residue. The order of the fields is D gene, J gene, V gene, clone size, CDR3 DNA, CDR3 protein. D genes are given only for firm matches. Clone size is shown for a subset of rows, as once, few, many or a class of expanded clone.

>-|TRBJ2-4|TRBV11-2|-
TGTGCCAGCAGCTTAGTTCGAAACCTAGCCAAAAACATTCAGTACTTC
CASSLVRNLAKNIQYF
>-|TRBJ1-1|TRBV6-5|-
TGTGCCAGCAGTTACCGCCCGAGGGGGGCCGACTTAGAAGCTTTCTTT
CASSYRPRGADLEAFF
>-|TRBJ2-2|TRBV7-9|-
TGTGCCAGCAGCGTCGGGGAGCTGTTTTTT
CASSVGELFF
>-|TRBJ2-1|TRBV19|-
TGTGCCAGTAGTATCCGGGACTTGAGTAACAATGAGCAGTTCTTC
CASSIRDLSNNEQFF
>-|TRBJ2-3|TRBV9|-
TGTGCCAGCAGCGTAGCCTCTCGCGGAGATACGCAGTATTTT
CASSVASRGDTQYF
>TRBD2|TRBJ2-1|TRBV27|-
TGTGCCAGCAGCCCGTGGACTAGCGGAAACAATGAGCAGTTCTTC
CASSPWTSGNNEQFF
>-|TRBJ2-3|TRBV7-2|-
TGTGCCAGCAGCTCGCGGGCGGTTGATACGCAGTATTTT
CASSSRAVDTQYF
>-|TRBJ2-7|TRBV18|-
TGTGCCAGCTCACCAGGGGCAATCGACACCTACGAGCAGTACTTC
CASSPGAIDTYEQYF
>-|TRBJ1-3|TRBV5-1|-
TGCGCCAGCAGCCCAGGGACGTCTGGAAACACCATATATTTT
CASSPGTSGNTIYF
>-|TRBJ1-4|TRBV4-1|-
TGCGCCAGCAGCCAAGATGGGGATGCGGGAGAAAAACTGTTTTTT
CASSQDGDAGEKLFF
>-|TRBJ2-7|TRBV7-2|-
TGTGCCAGCAGCTTAGGGGCGGGGAGGGGGCCCCCCTCCTACGAGCAGTACTTC
CASSLGAGRGPPSYEQYF
>-|TRBJ1-4|TRBV7-9|-
TGTGCCAGCAGCACCAACCCAATCGGGAGGGAGTTCAATGAAAAACTGTTTTTT
CASSTNPIGREFNEKLFF
>-|TRBJ2-2|TRBV2|-
TGTGCCAGCAGTGATGATTGGGGGAAGATAAACACCGGGGAGCTGTTTTTT
CASSDDWGKINTGELFF
>TRBD2|TRBJ2-7|TRBV27|-
TGTGCCAGCAGGCCGGGGGGGTTGATAGCTGGCGAGCAGTACTTC
CASRPGGLIAGEQYF
>TRBD2|TRBJ2-1|TRBV9|-
TGTGCCAGCAGCGTCGGCGGGAGTGGCGTGACGGAGCAGTTCTTC
CASSVGGSGVTEQFF
>-|TRBJ2-5|TRBV11-2|-
TGTGCCAGCAGCCGGGAGAGACAAGAGACCCAGTACTTC
CASSRERQETQYF
>-|TRBJ1-1|TRBV4-2|-
TGTGCCAGCAGCCAAGATCTAAGGGATAGAGGTGCTTTCTTT
CASSQDLRDRGAFF
>TRBD1|TRBJ2-2|TRBV5-1|-
TGCGCCAGCAGCTCGCAGGGGGTTGGCACCGGGGAGCTGTTTTTT
CASSSQGVGTGELFF
>TRBD2|TRBJ2-7|TRBV6-5|-
TGTGCCAGCAGCCCGGCGGGGGGATCCTCCTACGAGCAGTACTTC
CASSPAGGSSYEQYF
>TRBD1|TRBJ2-2|TRBV5-1|once
TGCGCCAGCAGGAGATTTACCGGGACAGGGGCCTCCACCGGGGAGCTGTTTTTT
CASRRFTGTGASTGELFF
>-|TRBJ2-2|TRBV5-1|-
TGCGCCAGCAGCTCCGCGGGGGCAAACACCGGGGAGCTGTTTTTT
CASSSAGANTGELFF
>-|TRBJ2-7|TRBV4-1|-
TGCGCCAGCAGCCAGGGCAGGGGAGAGTACGAGCAGTACTTC
CASSQGRGEYEQYF
>TRBD1|TRBJ1-1|TRBV7-9|few
TGTGCCAGCAGCTACCGGACAGGGGAGGACACTGAAGCTTTCTTT
CASSYRTGEDTEAFF
>TRBD1|TRBJ1-1|TRBV2|few
TGTGCCAGCAGTAACGGACAGGGAGCGAACACTGAAGCTTTCTTT
CASSNGQGANTEAFF
>-|TRBJ2-1|TRBV10-1|-
TGCGCCAGCAGTGCCCCAGGGAGCTGGGAGCAGTTCTTC
CASSAPGSWEQFF
>-|TRBJ2-3|TRBV9|-
TGTGCCAGCAGCGCCCAATGGGGGATAGGCAGCACAGATACGCAGTATTTT
CASSAQWGIGSTDTQYF
>TRBD2|TRBJ2-3|TRBV29-1|-
TGCAGCGTCGCCGGGACTAGCGGGAGGCCCTTGACGCAGTATTTT
CSVAGTSGRPLTQYF
>-|TRBJ2-2|TRBV9|-
TGTGCCAGCAGCGCCCAGACAGTGAGCACCGGGGAGCTGTTTTTT
CASSAQTVSTGELFF
>TRBD1|TRBJ2-5|TRBV18|-
TGTGCCAGCTCACAGGGACAGTTGGAGACCCAGTACTTC
CASSQGQLETQYF
>TRBD1|TRBJ1-1|TRBV14|-
TGTGCCAGCAGCCCAGACAGGGAGAACACTGAAGCTTTCTTT
CASSPDRENTEAFF
>-|TRBJ2-3|TRBV7-9|-
TGTGCCAGCAGCTCGACACAGGAGGGGAGCACAGATACGCAGTATTTT
CASSSTQEGSTDTQYF
>-|TRBJ1-5|TRBV28|-
TGTGCCAGCAGTCTCCCCCCACTTCGGAGCAATCAGCCCCAGCATTTT
CASSLPPLRSNQPQHF
>TRBD1|TRBJ1-1|TRBV4-1|few
TGCGCCAGCAGCCAAACCCCTGCGACAGGGGGAGACACTGAAGCTTTCTTT
CASSQTPATGGDTEAFF
>-|TRBJ1-1|TRBV28|-
TGTGCCAGCAGTTTATGGGGCAGGGGAGGCACTGAAGCTTTCTTT
CASSLWGRGGTEAFF
>-|TRBJ2-7|TRBV19|-
TGTGCCAGTAGTACTAGACTAGGGAGCTCCTACGAGCAGTACTTC
CASSTRLGSSYEQYF